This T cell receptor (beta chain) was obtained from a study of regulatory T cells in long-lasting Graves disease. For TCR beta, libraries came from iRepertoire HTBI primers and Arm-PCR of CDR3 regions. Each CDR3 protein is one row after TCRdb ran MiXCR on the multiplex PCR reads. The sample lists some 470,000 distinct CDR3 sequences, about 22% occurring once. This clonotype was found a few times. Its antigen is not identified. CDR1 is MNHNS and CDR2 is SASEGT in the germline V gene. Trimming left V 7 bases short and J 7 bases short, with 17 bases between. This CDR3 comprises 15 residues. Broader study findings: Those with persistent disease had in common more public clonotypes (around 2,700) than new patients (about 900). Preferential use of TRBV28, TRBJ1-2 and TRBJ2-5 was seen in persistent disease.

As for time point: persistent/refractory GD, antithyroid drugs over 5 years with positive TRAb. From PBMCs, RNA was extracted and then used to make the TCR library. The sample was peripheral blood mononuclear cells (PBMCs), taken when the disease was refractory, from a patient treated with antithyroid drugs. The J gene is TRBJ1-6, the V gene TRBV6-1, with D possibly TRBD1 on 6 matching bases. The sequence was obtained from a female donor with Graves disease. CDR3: CASTLKGQWNSPLHF. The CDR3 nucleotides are TGTGCCAGCACCTTAAAAGGACAGTGGAATTCACCCCTCCACTTT.